The 14 T cell receptor beta chains presented below share a single source sample, sequenced in a study of regulatory T cells in long-lasting Graves disease. Indicated time point: newly diagnosed GD, antithyroid drugs for less than 3 months. With RNA extracted from PBMCs as input, the TCR library was made. Library construction for TCR beta used iRepertoire HTBI primers and Arm-PCR of CDR3 regions. TCRdb reanalysed the multiplex PCR reads using MiXCR and keeps one entry per CDR3 protein. Counted here are around 480,000 distinct CDR3 sequences, under 20% occurring once; the ten biggest clones make up approximately 12%. In addition, the sample was reused for a study of T cells in Graves' hyperthyroidism and ophthalmopathy.

Sequences were derived from peripheral blood mononuclear cells (PBMCs), sampled at new diagnosis, from a patient treated with antithyroid drugs. All receptors derive from a man aged 40-49 years with Graves disease.

On this clonotype: Since a much larger clone is just one base distant, this may be a read error. V and J are TRBV2 and TRBJ1-4, with D hard to call. The germline V gene encodes CDR1 SNHLY and CDR2 FYNNEI. Trimming stripped 5 bases from V and 2 bases from J, with 12 bases between. The CDR3 covers 15 residues. The CDR3 is CASSMIQRTNEKLFF. In DNA form, the CDR3 reads TGTGCCAGCAGTATGATCCAGAGGACTAATGAAAAACTGTTTTTT.

This clonotype was seen just once. This rearrangement joins TRBV5-6 to TRBJ1-1; TRBD1 is a possible D gene (6 bases). The CDR3 is made up of 14 amino acids. In germline, CDR1 is SGHDT, CDR2 YYEEEE. V was clipped by 4 bases and J by 4 bases, with 14 bases between them. CDR3 sequence (DNA): TGTGCCAGCAGCCCACCCAGGGGCTTCACTGAAGCTTTCTTT. Translation gives CASSPPRGFTEAFF. The variable domain in full, completed from reference TRBV5-6 and TRBJ1-1, reads DAGVTQSPTHLIKTRGQQVTLRCSPKSGHDTVSWYQQALGQGPQFIFQYYEEEERQRGNFPDRFSGHQFPNYSSELNVNALLLGDSALYLCASSPPRGFTEAFFGQGTRLTVV.

In this sample, this clonotype turned up many times. The gene calls are TRBV5-1 and TRBJ1-2; D uncertain. Germline assignment: CDR1 SGHRS and CDR2 YFSETQ. Trimming took 0 bases from V and 5 from J, leaving 8 bases between them. This CDR3 spans 13 amino acids. CDR3 amino acids: CASSLDVDYGYTF. CDR3 sequence (DNA): TGCGCCAGCAGCTTGGATGTCGATTATGGCTACACCTTC.

This chain links TRBV5-1 with TRBJ2-7; TRBD2 agrees at 10 bases. J was trimmed by 5 bases and V by 5 bases; bases with no gene match: 13. CDR3 length: 16 amino acids. Germline loops: CDR1 SGHRS, CDR2 YFSETQ. As DNA, the CDR3 is TGCGCCAGCAGGGCTAGCGGGAGAGGCCCTAGGGACGAGCAGTACTTC. Encoded protein: CASRASGRGPRDEQYF.

Remarks on this clonotype: A far larger clone differs by one base, so this is likely a read error. This sequence joins TRBV3-1 and TRBJ1-1; TRBD1 matches at 7 bases. The CDR3 is made up of 13 amino acids. Per the germline V gene, CDR1 is LGHDT and CDR2 is YNNKEL (reference sequence). The CDR3 protein is CASSPTGSTGAFF. The DNA for the CDR3 is TGTGCCAGCAGCCCGACAGGGAGTACTGGAGCTTTCTTT.

This clonotype was seen many times. The V gene is TRBV2, the J gene TRBJ2-5, with D possibly TRBD2 on 6 matching bases. Trimming shortened V by 3 bases and J by 7 bases, and 15 bases separated the two germline ends. This CDR3 has 14 amino acids. Germline-derived CDR1 and CDR2 are SNHLY and FYNNEI. The CDR3 DNA sequence: TGTGCCAGCAGTGACGCGCGGGGATTGGGGACCCAGTACTTC. Its protein product is CASSDARGLGTQYF.

There are many counts of this clonotype. The chain is built from TRBV28 and TRBJ2-5, with D perhaps TRBD1 or TRBD2 (6 bases each). Germline lookup yields CDR1 MDHEN and CDR2 SYDVKM. The CDR3 runs to 13 residues. Trimming stripped 6 bases from V and 3 bases from J, with 11 bases between. DNA for the CDR3: TGTGCCAGCAGGGGGGGCACGGAAGAGACCCAGTACTTC. The encoded protein is CASRGGTEETQYF.

The chain employs TRBV12-5 and TRBJ2-1; 12 nucleotides line up with TRBD2. Germline CDR1 reads LGHNT; CDR2 reads FRNRAP. Losses at the gene ends were 2 bases for V and 5 bases for J; bases not matched to a gene: 19. The CDR3 runs 21 residues. Here the CDR3 DNA reads TGTGCTAGTGGTTTGAAGCCTTTGAGGACTAGCGGGGACCTGCTGGACAATGAGCAGTTCTTC. Translation: CASGLKPLRTSGDLLDNEQFF.

This clonotype has more than one count but fewer than ten. The CDR3 here is CASSQTEGASGNTIYF. As DNA, the CDR3 is TGCGCCAGCAGCCAAACGGAGGGGGCGAGTGGAAACACCATATATTTT. The chain joins TRBV4-1 to TRBJ1-3, with 7 positions matching TRBD1. After removal of 2 bases from V and 3 bases from J, the junction contained 7 bases not matched to a gene. This CDR3 spans 16 amino acids. CDR1 MGHRA and CDR2 YSYEKL come from the germline V gene.

This clonotype was seen ten or more times. The chain has TRBV2 and TRBJ2-6; D is unclear. CDR3 length: 16 amino acids. The germline gives CDR1 SNHLY, CDR2 FYNNEI. The germline V and J ends were trimmed by 1 base and 4 bases, with 11 bases remaining between them. CDR3 region: CASSEGVVSGANVLTF. The CDR3 DNA reads as TGTGCCAGCAGTGAAGGGGTCGTCTCCGGGGCCAACGTCCTGACTTTC.

This clonotype was counted many times. The chain carries TRBV7-6 and TRBJ2-1, with a possible D match to TRBD2 (5 bases). V was cut by 5 bases and J by 7 bases, with 21 bases left in between. Germline V gene sequence: CDR1 SGHVS, CDR2 FNYEAQ. The CDR3 loop spans 16 amino acids. DNA for the CDR3: TGTGCCAGCAGCCCCAACCCCGGGATAACGCAGAATGAGCAGTTCTTC. Its protein is CASSPNPGITQNEQFF.

This clonotype was observed a few times. The chain joins TRBV19 to TRBJ1-1, with a weak D call TRBD1 (6 bases). Trimming left V 6 bases short and J 2 bases short, with 13 bases between. CDR1 LNHDA and CDR2 SQIVND come from the germline V gene (reference sequence). This CDR3 region has 14 residues. In DNA, the CDR3 is TGTGCCAGTAGGGGGACAAGGATAAACACTGAAGCTTTCTTT. This encodes CASRGTRINTEAFF.

The chain has TRBV28 and TRBJ2-4; no firm D call. V lost 6 bases to trimming and J lost 15 bases, with 12 bases between them. Germline V gene lookup returns CDR1 MDHEN and CDR2 SYDVKM. CDR3 size: 10 residues. DNA for the CDR3: TGTGCCAGCAGCGATAGGTACCTGTACTTC. Protein sequence: CASSDRYLYF.

With respect to this clonotype: A far larger clone lies a single base away; this is likely a read error. The genes are TRBV20-1 and TRBJ2-1, with 7 bases aligning to TRBD2. The J call may be in error: the DNA end matches TRBJ2-5 better. Germline CDR1 and CDR2: DFQATT and SNEGSKA (reference sequence). The CDR3 is 15 residues long. CDR3 sequence (DNA): TGCAGTGCTAGGTCTGGCGGGAGCCTTTTCGGGGCCCAGTACTTC. As protein: CSARSGGSLFGAQYF.